This TCR beta chain is drawn from a study of neurological immune-mediated disorders. Study in general: Of the multiple sclerosis patients, 34 in total, roughly 30 were relapsing-remitting and 3 were secondary progressive. Overall study findings and caveats: TCR-beta repertoires seemed private in all groups, with no expanded CDR3 amino acid sequences shared.

In its sample, this clonotype was seen many times. The antigen remains undetermined. The cDNA was generated by 5'RACE with 10-nucleotide random UMIs. Every sequencing run returned over 190 million TCR-beta sequences, which were derived from 15-18 subjects. MiXCR, run by TCRdb on the 5' RACE reads, gives a single entry per CDR3 protein. The table records about 48,000 distinct CDR3 sequences, about 2% of them present only once. The CDR3 loop spans 13 amino acids. V lost 11 bases and J 5 bases, leaving 16 bases between the germline ends. CDR1 and CDR2 from the germline V gene are MGHRA and YSYEKL. V gene TRBV4-1 combines with J gene TRBJ1-5; D uncertain. The source material was PBMCs. This TCR came from a woman in her forties with multiple sclerosis. The CDR3 DNA follows: TGCGCCCTGGAAGGTTTAACGGATCAGCCCCAGCATTTT. This gives the protein CALEGLTDQPQHF.